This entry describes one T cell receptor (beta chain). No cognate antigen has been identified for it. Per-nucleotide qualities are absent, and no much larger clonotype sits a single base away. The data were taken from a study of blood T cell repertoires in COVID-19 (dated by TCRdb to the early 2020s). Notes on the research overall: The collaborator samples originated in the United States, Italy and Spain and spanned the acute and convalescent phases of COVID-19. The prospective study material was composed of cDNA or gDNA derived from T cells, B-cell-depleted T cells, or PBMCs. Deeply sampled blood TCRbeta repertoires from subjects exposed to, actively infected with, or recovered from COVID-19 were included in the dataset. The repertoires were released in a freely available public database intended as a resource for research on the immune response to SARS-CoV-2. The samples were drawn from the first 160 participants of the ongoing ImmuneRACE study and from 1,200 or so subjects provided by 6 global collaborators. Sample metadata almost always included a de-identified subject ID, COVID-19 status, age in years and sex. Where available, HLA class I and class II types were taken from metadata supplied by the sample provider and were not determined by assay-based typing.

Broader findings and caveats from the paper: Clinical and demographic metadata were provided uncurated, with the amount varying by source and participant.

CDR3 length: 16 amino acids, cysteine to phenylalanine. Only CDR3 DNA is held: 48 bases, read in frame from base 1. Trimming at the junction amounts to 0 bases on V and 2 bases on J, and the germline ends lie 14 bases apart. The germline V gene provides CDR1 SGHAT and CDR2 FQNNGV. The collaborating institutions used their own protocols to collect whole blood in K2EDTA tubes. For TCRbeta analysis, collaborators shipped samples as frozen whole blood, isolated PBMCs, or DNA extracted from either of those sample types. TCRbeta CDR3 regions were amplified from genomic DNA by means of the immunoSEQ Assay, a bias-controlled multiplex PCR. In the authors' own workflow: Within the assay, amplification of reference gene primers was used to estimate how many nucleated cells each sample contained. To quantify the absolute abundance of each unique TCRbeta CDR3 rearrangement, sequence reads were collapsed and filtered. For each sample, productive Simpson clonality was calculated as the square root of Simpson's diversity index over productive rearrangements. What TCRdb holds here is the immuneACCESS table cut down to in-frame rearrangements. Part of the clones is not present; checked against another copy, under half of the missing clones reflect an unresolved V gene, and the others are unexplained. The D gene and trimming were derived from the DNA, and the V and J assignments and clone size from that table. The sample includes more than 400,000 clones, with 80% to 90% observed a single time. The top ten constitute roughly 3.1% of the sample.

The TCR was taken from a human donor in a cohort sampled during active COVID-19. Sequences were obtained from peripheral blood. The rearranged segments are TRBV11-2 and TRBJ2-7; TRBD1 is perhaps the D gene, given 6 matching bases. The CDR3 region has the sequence CASSLDLQGMTYEQYF. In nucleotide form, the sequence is TGTGCCAGCAGCTTAGATCTCCAGGGGATGACCTACGAGCAGTACTTC.